A single sample is the source of the 11 T cell receptor beta chains below, sequenced in a study of radiotherapy plus CTLA-4 blockade in lung cancer. Sequenced by immunoSEQ multiplex PCR; TCRdb stores in-frame clones only, minus some. The table has tens of thousands of clones, roughly 70% seen once. Sequenced material: peripheral blood, taken from a patient treated with radiotherapy plus ipilimumab. Receptors were obtained from a human donor with non-small cell lung cancer who had stable disease on radiotherapy plus ipilimumab.

CDR3 loop: CASSLQGNGYTF. CDR3 nucleotide sequence: TGCGCCAGCAGCTTACAGGGGAATGGCTACACCTTC. This rearrangement joins TRBV5-1 to TRBJ1-2; the match to TRBD1 covers 7 bases. Germline trimming cut 2 bases from V and 6 bases from J; bases unmatched to any gene: 1. Germline CDR1 is SGHRS and CDR2 is YFSETQ. CDR3 length: 12 amino acids.

The gene calls are TRBV7-6 and TRBJ1-2; 8 nucleotides agree with TRBD1. V dropped 5 bases and J dropped 6; count of bases not matched to a gene: 8. There are 14 residues in the CDR3. CDR1 SGHVS and CDR2 FNYEAQ come from the germline V gene. CDR3 region: CASSAAGGANGYTF. CDR3 nucleotide sequence: TGTGCCAGCAGCGCAGCAGGGGGCGCGAATGGCTACACCTTC.

A note on this clone: The same CDR3 also results from other DNA sequences found in this sample. The V gene is TRBV30, the J gene TRBJ1-1; D remains unclear. There are 12 residues in the CDR3. The ends were cut back, 4 bases at V and 1 base at J, with 7 bases in the middle. CDR1 and CDR2 (germline): GTSNPN, SVGIG (reference sequence). CDR3 in DNA: TGTGCCTGGACCAGACAGAACACTGAAGCTTTCTTT. As protein: CAWTRQNTEAFF.

This clone turned up a few times. The CDR3: CASSSGQTQETQYF. Written as DNA, the CDR3 is TGTGCCAGCAGCTCAGGACAGACCCAAGAGACCCAGTACTTC. The rearrangement links TRBV5-4 to TRBJ2-5; D may be TRBD1 (6 bases). Trimming took off 3 bases at V and 1 base at J, with 10 bases between the two ends. Germline CDR1 is SGHNT and CDR2 is YYREEE (reference sequence). The CDR3 extends over 14 amino acids. Full variable domain (rest looked up from reference TRBV5-4 and TRBJ2-5): ETGVTQSPTHLIKTRGQQVTLRCSSQSGHNTVSWYQQALGQGPQFIFQYYREEENGRGNFPPRFSGLQFPNYSSELNVNALELDDSALYLCASSSGQTQETQYFGPGTRLLVL.

This clone was seen a few times. The V and J genes are TRBV5-6 and TRBJ2-5; D uncertain. With 0 bases removed from V and 2 bases from J, the gap between germline ends came to 11 bases. CDR3 size: 15 residues. CDR1 SGHDT and CDR2 YYEEEE come from the germline V gene. CDR3 protein: CASSLVPTRQETQYF. The CDR3 DNA reads TGTGCCAGCAGCTTGGTTCCGACACGACAAGAGACCCAGTACTTC.

This chain links TRBV11-2 with TRBJ1-4, with 7 bases that match TRBD1. The V segment lost 5 bases and the J segment 4 bases; nucleotides outside the gene matches: 7. CDR3 length: 15 amino acids. In germline, CDR1 is SGHAT, CDR2 FQNNGV. For the CDR3, the DNA is TGTGCCAGCAGCCAAGGGACAGCCAATAATGAAAAACTGTTTTTT. Translation: CASSQGTANNEKLFF. The whole variable domain, filled in from reference TRBV11-2 and TRBJ1-4, reads EAGVAQSPRYKIIEKRQSVAFWCNPISGHATLYWYQQILGQGPKLLIQFQNNGVVDDSQLPKDRFSAERLKGVDSTLKIQPAKLEDSAVYLCASSQGTANNEKLFFGSGTQLSVL.

This chain connects TRBV30 to TRBJ1-2; the match to TRBD1 covers 10 bases. Germline V gene lookup returns CDR1 GTSNPN and CDR2 SVGIG (reference sequence). The CDR3 is 13 amino acids. The CDR3 DNA is TGTGGACTAGGGACAGGGGCATACGGTGGCTACACCTTC. Its protein is CGLGTGAYGGYTF.

V usage is TRBV2 and J usage is TRBJ1-6, with D possibly TRBD1 on 5 matching bases. Between the trimmed V and J ends, which lost 8 bases and 10 bases, there was a span of 15 bases. Germline CDR1 and CDR2: SNHLY and FYNNEI. The CDR3 extends over 13 amino acids. CDR3 region: CASRGREVSPLHF. CDR3 in DNA: TGTGCCAGCCGGGGCAGGGAGGTCTCACCCCTCCACTTT.

The chain has TRBV28 and TRBJ1-2; D gene unclear. CDR3 size: 13 residues. Germline CDR1 is MDHEN and CDR2 is SYDVKM. The ends were cut back, 1 base at V and 7 bases at J, with 10 bases in the middle. CDR3 residues: CASSLSVPGGYTF. In DNA form, the CDR3 reads TGTGCCAGCAGTTTATCAGTTCCTGGTGGCTACACCTTC.

The gene calls are TRBV10-2 and TRBJ1-4; unclear D gene. V dropped 5 bases and J dropped 0 bases, with 10 bases sitting between them. The CDR3 consists of 15 residues. CDR1 WSHSY and CDR2 SAAADI come from the germline V gene. CDR3 sequence: CASSISSATNEKLFF. The CDR3 nucleotides read TGCGCCAGCAGTATATCCTCCGCAACTAATGAAAAACTGTTTTTT.

The chain has TRBV19 and TRBJ1-5, with D maybe TRBD1 (5 bases). The CDR3 consists of 15 residues. The V and J ends lost 1 base and 5 bases respectively, with 12 bases between them. Germline assignment: CDR1 LNHDA and CDR2 SQIVND (reference sequence). The CDR3: CASSIVHRLYQPQHF. The CDR3 DNA sequence: TGTGCCAGTAGTATAGTCCACAGGCTTTATCAGCCCCAGCATTTT.